The present entry profiles one TCR beta chain with its context. The sample originates from a study of cytomegalovirus exposure and HLA in healthy donors. 60 Vbeta and 13 Jbeta primers were used in PCR. Some clones are missing from TCRdb's copy, which holds only in-frame ones; the method was immunoSEQ multiplex PCR. The repertoire holds 200,000 or so clones, with 75% to 85% as singletons. This sequence originates from a woman aged 18 to 35 in good health and CMV-seropositive. The sample comprised PBMCs.

The CDR3 sequence: CSARFVEAFF. The CDR3 DNA sequence: TGCAGTGCCAGGTTCGTTGAAGCTTTCTTT. The gene calls are TRBV20-1 and TRBJ1-1; D gene uncertain. In germline, CDR1 is DFQATT, CDR2 SNEGSKA (reference sequence). The V gene lost 6 bases and the J gene lost 7 bases, with 9 bases spanning the gap. This CDR3 has 10 residues.